The 32 T cell receptor beta chains listed next were all sequenced from one sample in a study of shared clonotypes between healthy human individuals. TCRdb's copy holds only in-frame clones and misses some; the assay was immunoSEQ multiplex PCR. The table lists 2 million to 2.5 million clones, just over 90% of them singletons. Material for sequencing was naive CD4+ T cells from PBMCs. Described subset: CD45RA+ positively selected. These receptors came from a man aged 18 to 30 in good health. Some clones in this sample may be carry-over from other donors' samples.

The V and J genes are TRBV19 and TRBJ2-7, with D perhaps matching TRBD1 or TRBD2 (7 bases each). The V end lost 4 bases, the J end lost 3 bases, and 19 bases lay between the germline ends. The CDR3 has 16 amino acids. The germline V gene has CDR1 LNHDA and CDR2 SQIVND (reference sequence). CDR3 coding DNA: TGTGCCAGTAGTACGACAGGGAGGGACCCCCTCTACGAGCAGTACTTC. Translation gives CASSTTGRDPLYEQYF.

The gene calls are TRBV7-2 and TRBJ2-5, with 7 bases aligning to TRBD2. Germline-derived CDR1 and CDR2 are SGHTA and FQGNSA. V trimming: 2 bases; J trimming: 5 bases; junction bases outside the gene matches: 14. The CDR3 consists of 17 residues. CDR3 bases: TGTGCCAGCAGCTTAACCCCTAGCGGCCATGGGGGGGAGACCCAGTACTTC. The encoded protein is CASSLTPSGHGGETQYF. Combining the CDR3 with reference TRBV7-2 and TRBJ2-5 gives the whole variable domain GAGVSQSPSNKVTEKGKDVELRCDPISGHTALYWYRQSLGQGLEFLIYFQGNSAPDKSGLPSDRFSAERTGGSVSTLTIQRTQQEDSAVYLCASSLTPSGHGGETQYFGPGTRLLVL.

About this clone: This same CDR3 is encoded by further DNA sequences in the sample. The gene calls are TRBV6-5 and TRBJ1-2; 7 bases fit TRBD1. CDR1 and CDR2 from the germline V gene are MNHEY and SVGAGI. V gave up 6 bases and J gave up 7 bases; unmatched junction bases: 8. This CDR3 is built from 13 residues. The CDR3 sequence: CASSRQGRRGYTF. The CDR3 region has the DNA TGTGCCAGCAGCCGACAGGGACGGCGTGGCTACACCTTC.

The chain employs TRBV11-1 and TRBJ2-3, with a tentative D call TRBD1 (5 bases). Trimming removed 2 bases from V and 0 bases from J, with 12 bases in between. The CDR3 runs to 16 residues. From germline, CDR1 is SGHAT and CDR2 FQDESV (reference sequence). In nucleotides, the CDR3 is TGTGCCAGCAGCTTAAGGGAACAGGAAAGCACAGATACGCAGTATTTT. Its translation is CASSLREQESTDTQYF.

The CDR3 is CASSVGVGGSGSYEQYF. In nucleotides, the CDR3 is TGTGCCAGCAGCGTAGGGGTAGGTGGTAGCGGGAGTTACGAGCAGTACTTC. This chain joins TRBV9 and TRBJ2-7, with TRBD2 matching over 9 bases. The CDR3 extends over 17 amino acids. CDR1 and CDR2 from the germline V gene are SGDLS and YYNGEE. With V trimmed by 0 bases and J by 4 bases, 11 bases remained unmatched. Full variable domain (missing parts from reference TRBV9 and TRBJ2-7): DSGVTQTPKHLITATGQRVTLRCSPRSGDLSVYWYQQSLDQGLQFLIQYYNGEERAKGNILERFSAQQFPDLHSELNLSSLELGDSALYFCASSVGVGGSGSYEQYFGPGTRLTVT.

This rearrangement joins TRBV25-1 to TRBJ2-5; 7 bases line up with TRBD2. CDR1 MGHDK and CDR2 SYGVNS come from the germline V gene. The CDR3 totals 15 residues. J gave up 5 bases and V 11 bases, and 17 bases lay outside the gene matches. The CDR3, as DNA: TGTGCCCTCGGATCCTCGGGCAGGGAGGGGGAGACCCAGTACTTC. This encodes CALGSSGREGETQYF.

V usage is TRBV7-9 and J usage is TRBJ1-2; D is uncertain. There are 12 residues in the CDR3. V lost 5 bases to trimming and J lost 0 bases, with 4 bases between them. CDR1 and CDR2 from the germline V gene are SEHNR and FQNEAQ (reference sequence). The chain's CDR3 is CASSDANYGYTF. CDR3 in DNA: TGTGCCAGCAGCGACGCTAACTATGGCTACACCTTC. Variable domain in full (rest from reference TRBV7-9 and TRBJ1-2): DTGVSQNPRHKITKRGQNVTFRCDPISEHNRLYWYRQTLGQGPEFLTYFQNEAQLEKSRLLSDRFSAERPKGSFSTLEIQRTEQGDSAMYLCASSDANYGYTFGSGTRLTVV.

This clone appeared a few times. V gene TRBV19 combines with J gene TRBJ2-5; TRBD1 agrees at 9 bases. V lost 4 bases and J lost 4; bases outside the gene matches: 7. This CDR3 spans 15 amino acids. Germline assignment: CDR1 LNHDA and CDR2 SQIVND (reference sequence). CDR3 residues: CASSKGQGTPETQYF. CDR3 sequence (DNA): TGTGCCAGTAGTAAGGGACAGGGAACCCCAGAGACCCAGTACTTC.

This sequence joins TRBV7-9 and TRBJ1-2, with TRBD1 matching over 7 bases. Germline CDR1 SEHNR, CDR2 FQNEAQ (reference sequence). This CDR3 comprises 15 residues. V was clipped by 2 bases and J by 6 bases; unmatched bases: 9. CDR3 in amino acids: CASSLRGLPWDGYTF. The CDR3 DNA follows: TGTGCCAGCAGCTTAAGGGGGCTGCCTTGGGATGGCTACACCTTC.

This clone was recorded once. V gene TRBV19 combines with J gene TRBJ2-2; 10 positions agree with TRBD1. This CDR3 spans 19 amino acids. Germline CDR1 is LNHDA and CDR2 is SQIVND (reference sequence). Trimming took 4 bases from V and 2 from J; bases not matched to a gene: 13. The CDR3, as DNA: TGTGCCAGTAGTAAAGGTGGGACAGGGGCGCCGTTAAACACCGGGGAGCTGTTTTTT. Protein product: CASSKGGTGAPLNTGELFF.

The rearrangement uses TRBV5-4 and TRBJ2-5; D unresolved. Germline lookup yields CDR1 SGHNT and CDR2 YYREEE (reference sequence). The CDR3 contains 13 residues. V was shortened by 1 base and J by 2 bases, with 6 bases between the two germline ends. CDR3 protein: CASSLLQQETQYF. DNA of the CDR3: TGTGCCAGCAGCTTGCTCCAGCAAGAGACCCAGTACTTC.

On this clone: The same CDR3 can be traced to other DNA sequences in this sample. The chain has TRBV4-2 and TRBJ2-2; D ambiguous. This CDR3 has 12 residues. Germline values: CDR1 LGHNA, CDR2 YNFKEQ. The germline V and J ends were trimmed by 1 base and 6 bases, with 3 bases remaining between them. Written as DNA, the CDR3 is TGTGCCAGCAGCCAAGGGCCCGGGGAGCTGTTTTTT. As protein: CASSQGPGELFF.

About this clone itself: The sample contains more than one DNA sequence encoding this CDR3. This sequence joins TRBV5-6 and TRBJ1-1; no definite D call. The germline gives CDR1 SGHDT, CDR2 YYEEEE. Trimming pared 0 bases from V and 0 bases from J, leaving 3 bases between. There are 13 residues in the CDR3. The CDR3 sequence: CASSLGVNTEAFF. The CDR3 nucleotides read TGTGCCAGCAGCTTGGGTGTGAACACTGAAGCTTTCTTT. The full variable domain, completed using reference TRBV5-6 and TRBJ1-1, is DAGVTQSPTHLIKTRGQQVTLRCSPKSGHDTVSWYQQALGQGPQFIFQYYEEEERQRGNFPDRFSGHQFPNYSSELNVNALLLGDSALYLCASSLGVNTEAFFGQGTRLTVV.

The chain employs TRBV6-1 and TRBJ2-5, with D possibly matching TRBD2 (6 bases). This CDR3 is built from 14 residues. V was clipped by 5 bases and J by 2 bases, with 12 bases between them. Germline V gene lookup returns CDR1 MNHNS and CDR2 SASEGT. In DNA, the CDR3 is TGTGCCAGCAGTACCCGCGGGGAGCAAGAGACCCAGTACTTC. This sequence encodes CASSTRGEQETQYF.

The chain joins TRBV29-1 to TRBJ1-1; TRBD1 matches at 8 bases. CDR3 length: 14 amino acids. J gave up 1 base and V 7 bases, and 8 bases lay outside the gene matches. Germline CDR1 is SQVTM and CDR2 is ANQGSEA. The CDR3 loop reads CSAFEGTGNTEAFF. The DNA of the CDR3 is TGCAGCGCCTTTGAGGGGACAGGGAACACTGAAGCTTTCTTT.

V usage is TRBV29-1 and J usage is TRBJ2-1, with D unresolved. Trimming shortened V by 4 bases and J by 2 bases, and 6 bases separated the two germline ends. The CDR3 extends over 12 amino acids. From germline, CDR1 is SQVTM and CDR2 ANQGSEA. Here the CDR3 DNA reads TGCAGCGTTGCTAAAACCTACAATGAGCAGTTCTTC. Its protein is CSVAKTYNEQFF.

The chain couples TRBV15 to TRBJ1-2, with no clear D. With 3 bases removed from V and 4 bases from J, the gap between germline ends came to 9 bases. Germline V gene lookup returns CDR1 LNHNV and CDR2 YYDKDF (reference sequence). The CDR3 loop spans 13 amino acids. CDR3 DNA sequence: TGTGCCACCAGCAGCCGGTCGTCCTATGGCTACACCTTC. Residues: CATSSRSSYGYTF.

This clone appeared a single time. The rearrangement links TRBV18 to TRBJ2-7; 7 bases fit TRBD1. The V gene end was trimmed by 6 bases and the J gene end by 1 base; junction bases not matched to a gene: 3. The CDR3 is 13 residues long. Germline CDR1 KGHSH, CDR2 LQKENI. CDR3 DNA sequence: TGTGCCAGCTCCGTGGGACAGTCCTACGAGCAGTACTTC. Translation gives CASSVGQSYEQYF.

Note on this clone: Distinct nucleotide sequences in the sample also encode this CDR3. The rearrangement uses TRBV29-1 and TRBJ1-5; 7 bases match TRBD1. The CDR3 consists of 13 residues. V dropped 6 bases and J dropped 2; count of bases not matched to a gene: 4. Germline loops: CDR1 SQVTM, CDR2 ANQGSEA. DNA for the CDR3: TGCAGCGTCGCTACAGGGGGCAATCAGCCCCAGCATTTT. Its translation: CSVATGGNQPQHF.

Concerning this clone: This CDR3 is also generated by other DNA sequences in the sample. This rearrangement joins TRBV5-1 to TRBJ1-1; D unresolved. The ends were cut back, 0 bases at V and 5 bases at J, with 14 bases in the middle. The CDR3 runs to 15 residues. Germline V gene sequence: CDR1 SGHRS, CDR2 YFSETQ. The CDR3 here is CASSLGAGAGTEAFF. For the CDR3, the DNA is TGCGCCAGCAGCTTGGGGGCGGGAGCGGGGACTGAAGCTTTCTTT. Based on the CDR3 plus reference TRBV5-1 and TRBJ1-1, the full variable domain is KAGVTQTPRYLIKTRGQQVTLSCSPISGHRSVSWYQQTPGQGLQFLFEYFSETQRNKGNFPGRFSGRQFSNSRSEMNVSTLELGDSALYLCASSLGAGAGTEAFFGQGTRLTVV.

This clone is a singleton in its sample. The V gene is TRBV4-2, the J gene TRBJ2-1; possibly TRBD2 for D (5 bases). The CDR3 is 14 amino acids. Germline assignment: CDR1 LGHNA and CDR2 YNFKEQ. V lost 5 bases and J lost 3, with 11 bases in between. The CDR3 spells CASSVEGYYNEQFF. The CDR3 region has the DNA TGTGCCAGCAGCGTAGAGGGCTACTACAATGAGCAGTTCTTC.

The chain joins TRBV2 to TRBJ2-7, with D possibly called TRBD1 or TRBD2 (5 bases each). In germline, CDR1 is SNHLY, CDR2 FYNNEI. The germline V and J ends were trimmed by 6 bases and 5 bases, with 14 bases remaining between them. The CDR3 sequence is 13 residues long. The CDR3 sequence: CASRRDGANEQYF. The DNA of the CDR3 is TGTGCCAGCAGAAGGGACGGGGCGAACGAGCAGTACTTC.

V and J are TRBV12-5 and TRBJ1-1; tentative D call: TRBD1 (6 bases). Between the trimmed V and J ends, which lost 6 bases and 3 bases, there was a span of 11 bases. CDR3 length equals 13 residues. Germline V gives CDR1 LGHNT, CDR2 FRNRAP. CDR3 sequence (DNA): TGTGCTAGTGGGCAGGGGTGGGACACTGAAGCTTTCTTT. It is translated as CASGQGWDTEAFF.

The genes are TRBV5-6 and TRBJ1-5; D ambiguous. CDR3 length equals 14 residues. Germline V CDR1 and CDR2: SGHDT, YYEEEE. The germline V and J ends were trimmed by 4 bases and 4 bases, with 12 bases remaining between them. The CDR3 DNA reads TGTGCCAGCAGCCGGACTCAGACTAATCAGCCCCAGCATTTT. It encodes CASSRTQTNQPQHF.

The chain links TRBV30 to TRBJ1-2; 10 nucleotides match TRBD1. Per germline, CDR1 GTSNPN and CDR2 SVGIG (reference sequence). This CDR3 is 15 amino acids long. The ends lost 4 bases at V and 8 bases at J; junction bases unmatched: 13. CDR3 sequence (DNA): TGTGCCTGGACCGGACCGGGACAGGGGCTCAGAGGCTACACCTTC. It specifies CAWTGPGQGLRGYTF. Supplemented by reference TRBV30 and TRBJ1-2, the full variable domain reads SQTIHQWPATLVQPVGSPLSLECTVEGTSNPNLYWYRQAAGRGLQLLFYSVGIGQISSEVPQNLSASRPQDRQFILSSKKLLLSDSGFYLCAWTGPGQGLRGYTFGSGTRLTVV.

The chain is built from TRBV11-2 and TRBJ1-4; 7 positions agree with TRBD1. This CDR3 has 15 amino acids. V gave up 5 bases and J gave up 2 bases; unmatched junction bases: 5. Germline assignment: CDR1 SGHAT and CDR2 FQNNGV. In nucleotides, the CDR3 is TGTGCCAGCAGCGCGGGACAGATTACTAATGAAAAACTGTTTTTT. Translating gives CASSAGQITNEKLFF. The full variable domain, in which reference TRBV11-2 and TRBJ1-4 provide the parts outside the CDR3, is EAGVAQSPRYKIIEKRQSVAFWCNPISGHATLYWYQQILGQGPKLLIQFQNNGVVDDSQLPKDRFSAERLKGVDSTLKIQPAKLEDSAVYLCASSAGQITNEKLFFGSGTQLSVL.

This clone was seen only a few times. The sample holds other DNA sequences that translate to the same CDR3. The genes are TRBV7-9 and TRBJ2-2, with D unclear. This CDR3 has 10 residues. From germline, CDR1 is SEHNR and CDR2 FQNEAQ (reference sequence). With 1 base removed from V and 9 bases from J, the gap between germline ends came to 0 bases. CDR3 coding DNA: TGTGCCAGCAGCTTAGGGGAGCTGTTTTTT. The encoded protein is CASSLGELFF. The full variable domain, its missing parts supplied by reference TRBV7-9 and TRBJ2-2, is DTGVSQNPRHKITKRGQNVTFRCDPISEHNRLYWYRQTLGQGPEFLTYFQNEAQLEKSRLLSDRFSAERPKGSFSTLEIQRTEQGDSAMYLCASSLGELFFGEGSRLTVL.

The gene calls are TRBV15 and TRBJ2-7; no firm D call. Trimming shortened V by 0 bases and J by 2 bases, and 11 bases separated the two germline ends. CDR3 length: 15 amino acids. Germline V CDR1 and CDR2: LNHNV, YYDKDF (reference sequence). The CDR3 loop is CATSRDNARTYEQYF. CDR3 DNA sequence: TGTGCCACCAGCAGAGATAATGCCAGAACCTACGAGCAGTACTTC.

The chain couples TRBV25-1 to TRBJ2-4, with 7 bases that match TRBD2. Trimming took 1 base from V and 4 from J; bases not matched to a gene: 7. CDR3 length: 16 amino acids. CDR1 MGHDK and CDR2 SYGVNS come from the germline V gene. CDR3 amino acids: CASSEFRGSGKNIQYF. CDR3 DNA: TGTGCCAGCAGTGAATTTAGGGGTAGCGGGAAAAACATTCAGTACTTC.

CDR3 region: CASSLNFARNTEAFF. CDR3 DNA sequence: TGTGCCAGCAGCTTAAATTTTGCTCGAAACACTGAAGCTTTCTTT. The J gene is TRBJ1-1, the V gene TRBV7-2; D call uncertain. There are 15 residues in the CDR3. V lost 2 bases to trimming and J lost 2 bases, with 12 bases between them. Germline CDR1 SGHTA, CDR2 FQGNSA.

The J gene is TRBJ2-6, the V gene TRBV19; 10 bases are shared with TRBD1. CDR3 length: 15 residues. Germline values: CDR1 LNHDA, CDR2 SQIVND (reference sequence). The V and J ends lost 3 bases and 7 bases, in that order; junction bases with no gene match: 3. The CDR3 DNA reads TGTGCCAGTAGTATTGGGACAGGGGATGCCAACGTCCTGACTTTC. This translates into CASSIGTGDANVLTF. Complete variable domain (other parts from reference TRBV19 and TRBJ2-6): DGGITQSPKYLFRKEGQNVTLSCEQNLNHDAMYWYRQDPGQGLRLIYYSQIVNDFQKGDIAEGYSVSREKKESFPLTVTSAQKNPTAFYLCASSIGTGDANVLTFGAGSRLTVL.

About this clone itself: Within the sample, other DNA sequences also encode this same CDR3. The chain employs TRBV30 and TRBJ1-2; D is undetermined. There are 11 residues in the CDR3. From germline, CDR1 is GTSNPN and CDR2 SVGIG (reference sequence). V was trimmed by 4 bases and J by 2 bases, leaving 5 bases between them. CDR3 protein: CAWTANYGYTF. In DNA, the CDR3 is TGTGCCTGGACAGCGAACTATGGCTACACCTTC.